This T cell receptor beta chain came from a study of T cells in Graves' hyperthyroidism and ophthalmopathy. Trimming stripped 3 bases from V and 6 bases from J, with 3 bases between. Per germline, CDR1 DFQATT and CDR2 SNEGSKA (reference sequence). This CDR3 region has 10 residues. This clonotype was observed at least ten times. TCR beta CDR3 region amplification was performed from RNA transcripts. Using the HTBI primer set, a first-round RT-PCR was run on the TCR CDR3. One entry per CDR3 protein results from TCRdb running MiXCR on the multiplex PCR reads. The sample holds some 620,000 distinct CDR3 sequences, about a sixth seen once.

The chain recombines TRBV20-1 with TRBJ2-1; D not resolved. Sequences were obtained from blood. This receptor was identified in a woman between 25 and 40 years old with Graves' hyperthyroidism. The CDR3 region has the DNA TGCAGTGCTAGTGTCAATGAGCAGTTCTTC. Protein product: CSASVNEQFF.